One and the same sample provided the 11 T cell receptor beta chains below, sequenced in a study of neoadjuvant nivolumab and ipilimumab in lung cancer. This table comes from immunoSEQ multiplex PCR, and its TCRdb copy is limited to in-frame clones, with some not included. Among fewer than 20,000 clones listed, roughly 79% were seen once. Sample: tumor tissue, taken after neoadjuvant nivolumab, alone or with ipilimumab, at or shortly before surgery. The receptors stem from an adult with non-small cell lung cancer.

This chain joins TRBV18 and TRBJ2-5; the D call may be TRBD1 or TRBD2 (6 bases each). The CDR3 covers 15 residues. Trimming stripped 3 bases from V and 5 bases from J, with 16 bases between. CDR1 KGHSH and CDR2 LQKENI come from the germline V gene. In nucleotides, the CDR3 is TGTGCCAGCTCACCGGGGGGCAGTCGAGGGGAGACCCAGTACTTC. Translated, it gives CASSPGGSRGETQYF.

The genes are TRBV7-2 and TRBJ2-2, with 11 bases fitting TRBD2. Trimming at V came to 4 bases and at J to 5 bases, leaving 3 bases not matched to a gene. The germline V gene has CDR1 SGHTA and CDR2 FQGNSA. The CDR3 totals 15 residues. The CDR3 nucleotides read TGTGCCAGCAGCTACGGGACTAGCGGAACCGGGGAGCTGTTTTTT. This codes for CASSYGTSGTGELFF. Full variable domain (outside the CDR3, taken from reference TRBV7-2 and TRBJ2-2): GAGVSQSPSNKVTEKGKDVELRCDPISGHTALYWYRQSLGQGLEFLIYFQGNSAPDKSGLPSDRFSAERTGGSVSTLTIQRTQQEDSAVYLCASSYGTSGTGELFFGEGSRLTVL.

Notes on this clone: Within the sample, other DNA sequences also encode this same CDR3. The chain combines TRBV5-6 with TRBJ1-2; 8 nucleotides line up with TRBD1. In germline, CDR1 is SGHDT, CDR2 YYEEEE. The CDR3 has 13 residues. V lost 4 bases and J lost 5; bases outside the gene matches: 4. CDR3 residues: CASSPDRGYGYTF. CDR3 coding DNA: TGTGCCAGCAGCCCCGACAGGGGTTATGGCTACACCTTC.

The chain joins TRBV10-2 to TRBJ1-2; D remains unclear. The CDR3 totals 12 residues. Germline V gene lookup returns CDR1 WSHSY and CDR2 SAAADI. Trimming stripped 4 bases from V and 2 bases from J, with 5 bases between. In DNA form, the CDR3 reads TGCGCCAGCAGTGGAGTAAACTATGGCTACACCTTC. This gives the protein CASSGVNYGYTF.

This clone appeared a few times. The chain has TRBV7-7 and TRBJ1-1; no definite D call. This CDR3 is 13 amino acids long. The V end was cut by 0 bases, the J end by 2 bases, with 4 bases between. Germline V gives CDR1 SSHAT, CDR2 FNYEAQ (reference sequence). The CDR3 reads CASSLAKNTEAFF. The CDR3 nucleotides are TGTGCCAGCAGCTTAGCGAAAAACACTGAAGCTTTCTTT.

The chain combines TRBV30 with TRBJ1-4; D is undetermined. This CDR3 spans 11 amino acids. The germline gives CDR1 GTSNPN, CDR2 SVGIG (reference sequence). Trimming removed 5 bases from V and 7 bases from J, with 8 bases in between. CDR3 nucleotides: TGTGCCTGGGGGCTGGGTGAAAAACTGTTTTTT. Translating gives CAWGLGEKLFF.

The J gene is TRBJ2-2, the V gene TRBV11-2; D is perhaps TRBD1 (6 bases). The germline V gene encodes CDR1 SGHAT and CDR2 FQNNGV. Between the trimmed V and J ends, which lost 4 bases and 3 bases, there was a span of 12 bases. CDR3 length: 15 amino acids. CDR3 protein: CASSSGQRYTGELFF. CDR3 nucleotides: TGTGCCAGCAGCTCAGGACAGCGGTACACCGGGGAGCTGTTTTTT.

This chain joins TRBV4-1 and TRBJ2-2, with D perhaps given as TRBD1 or TRBD2 (7 bases each). Per the germline V gene, CDR1 is MGHRA and CDR2 is YSYEKL. The CDR3 loop spans 16 amino acids. V was cut by 4 bases and J by 7 bases, with 19 bases left in between. CDR3 sequence reads: CASSRRDQGGNGELFF. The CDR3 bases are TGCGCCAGCAGCCGCCGTGACCAGGGGGGGAACGGGGAGCTGTTTTTT.

This clone was found a few times. The chain employs TRBV7-2 and TRBJ2-1, with 9 bases lining up with TRBD2. Germline CDR1 SGHTA, CDR2 FQGNSA. Unmatched junction bases numbered 6, after V lost 8 bases and J lost 4 bases. The CDR3 extends over 14 amino acids. This CDR3 reads CASSISGGYNEQFF. CDR3 nucleotides: TGTGCCAGCTCGATTAGCGGGGGATACAATGAGCAGTTCTTC.

The chain has TRBV30 and TRBJ2-2; D gene uncertain. Trimming stripped 3 bases from V and 5 bases from J, with 13 bases between. From germline, CDR1 is GTSNPN and CDR2 SVGIG (reference sequence). The CDR3 length is 14 residues. CDR3 bases: TGTGCCTGGAGAGAAGTGGGTCGGACCGGGGAGCTGTTTTTT. Translating it yields CAWREVGRTGELFF.

The chain links TRBV29-1 to TRBJ1-1; D remains unclear. Per the germline V gene, CDR1 is SQVTM and CDR2 is ANQGSEA. The CDR3 is made up of 12 amino acids. Trimming cost V 4 bases and J 6 bases, with 12 bases left between them. CDR3 residues: CSVGRNSAEAFF. CDR3 nucleotide sequence: TGCAGCGTTGGGAGGAATAGCGCTGAAGCTTTCTTT.